This TCR beta chain stems from a study of monozygotic twins with inflammatory bowel disease. One entry per CDR3 protein, without DNA, is what TCRdb gives after re-calling the 5' RACE reads. This listing includes about 420,000 distinct CDR3 sequences. Germline CDR1 is SGHTA and CDR2 is FQGNSA. The CDR3 covers 11 residues. The receptor was isolated from a human donor with ulcerative colitis or Crohn's disease, or a healthy co-twin of an affected twin (not recorded which). The chain has TRBV7-2 and TRBJ2-7. Sequencing was done on a sample of blood. Here the CDR3 reads CASSFLNEQYF. The full variable domain, in which reference TRBV7-2 and TRBJ2-7 provide the parts outside the CDR3, is GAGVSQSPSNKVTEKGKDVELRCDPISGHTALYWYRQSLGQGLEFLIYFQGNSAPDKSGLPSDRFSAERTGGSVSTLTIQRTQQEDSAVYLCASSFLNEQYFGPGTRLTVT.